Here is one TCR beta chain with its context. Its target antigen remains unknown. No much larger clonotype is one base removed from it; base qualities were not supplied. CDR1 is given as SGHRS and CDR2 as YFSETQ, both from the germline V gene. CDR3 length: 14 amino acids, cysteine to phenylalanine. The CDR3 DNA has 42 bases and is translated from base 1. Cut back by 0 bases and 1 base, the V and J ends lie 4 bases apart. Using a constant-region primer and ProtoScript II reverse transcriptase, TCRbeta-specific cDNA was reverse-transcribed from 500 ng total RNA. TCRbeta libraries were built with three nested multiplex PCR rounds, a slightly modified ARM-PCR procedure. Each of the first two PCR rounds ran for nine to eleven cycles and used multiplex TRBV1-TRBV30 forward primers together with a Cbeta reverse primer. Sample barcodes and Illumina adapters were added in a final 25-cycle PCR using Deep VentR polymerase. Amplicons of 200-500 bp were gel-purified with a QIAquick gel extraction kit before sequencing. The TCRbeta amplicons were sequenced with 250-bp paired-end reads on an Illumina HiSeq 2500. The original pipeline was this. Quality trimming of reads was performed with Trimmomatic v0.33, and paired reads were merged with FLASH v1.2.11 so that full CDR3 sequences could be recovered. V, D and J germline segments were assigned to the rearranged TCRbeta sequences using MiGEC v1.2.1b. VDJtools v1.0.0 computed clonotype statistics and Shannon-Wiener diversity indices. Except for diversity analysis, only each sample's 250 most abundant clonotypes were used in subsequent analyses to reduce sampling bias. TCRdb trimmed the raw reads at Q25, called clones with MiXCR and kept productive beta chains. Records with the same CDR3 protein are collapsed into one entry carrying the most frequent genes and DNA. The V and J calls here are based on TCRdb, not the publication. For this sample the table gives 150,000 to 200,000 distinct CDR3 sequences, of which around 60% were detected only once. Approximately 6.6% of the sample lies in the top ten.

The data originate from a study of tumor-infiltrating lymphocytes in primary liver carcinoma (TCRdb year 2017). Notes on the research overall: Surgical resection was performed in China between late 2015 and March 2016 on four to six patients with histopathologically diagnosed primary liver carcinoma. For each liver tumor, the study sampled five regions along with adjacent normal tissue and blood, and applied TCRbeta repertoire sequencing, expression microarrays and whole-exome sequencing. Technical replicate repertoires showed high reproducibility, with mean shared-clone rates approximately 0.9 and correlation coefficients above 0.95. The five patients, three men and two women aged 30 to 69 years, had hepatocellular carcinoma (four) or combined HCC and intrahepatic cholangiocarcinoma (one). Each sample produced about 3.5 to 8 million productive TCRbeta reads, and read depth showed no significant difference between tissue types. A total of 35 or so specimens from 5 patients underwent TCRbeta repertoire sequencing, comprising roughly 25 tumor regions, 5 adjacent noncancerous liver tissues and 5 peripheral blood samples. The five patients had tumors of stage T1-T3 N0M0, with maximum diameters ranging from about 4 to 11 cm.

Overall results and qualifications from the work: Because the samples were bulk and unsorted, CD4+ and CD8+ T cell repertoires could not be compared. Only a few patients were included in the study, and the authors note that the findings should be validated in a larger study. Repertoire overlap was found to be higher between tumor regions (mean around 36%) than between tumor-adjacent (approximately 17%) or tumor-blood (14%) pairs, consistent with antigen-driven expansion. A significantly larger repertoire fraction was made up by the top 250 clones in tumors than in blood (p = 0.039). Because sequencing covered only the TCR beta chain and unpaired alpha chains were not captured, true repertoire diversity is likely underestimated.

TRIzol reagent was used to extract blood RNA from unsorted whole blood, while the DNeasy Blood & Tissue kit provided the germline DNA. Chronic HBV infection was present in the patients, and the patients were treatment-naive at sampling. Before surgery, about 4 milliliters of peripheral blood were collected into K2EDTA tubes. What was sequenced was peripheral blood. This TCR came from a woman aged 60-70 years with primary liver carcinoma and hepatitis B virus infection. This receptor chain uses TRBV5-1 and TRBJ2-2; no D gene call is confident. The nucleotide sequence is given as TGCGCCAGCAGCTTGGTAGGGAACACCGGGGAGCTGTTTTTT. Translation gives CASSLVGNTGELFF.